This entry features one T cell receptor beta chain sequence. The data were taken from a study of T cells after yellow fever vaccination. This CDR3 is built from 14 residues. The germline V and J ends were trimmed by 9 bases and 1 base, with 15 bases remaining between them. Germline loops: CDR1 MNHNS, CDR2 SASEGT. One entry per CDR3 protein results from TCRdb running MiXCR on the 5' RACE reads. The sample has about 120,000 distinct CDR3 sequences; around 15% are singletons. The origin of this receptor is a young man who received the YFV17D yellow fever vaccine. Sequencing used CD8+ T cells sorted from PBMCs, obtained 5 days after the yellow fever booster vaccination. V is TRBV6-1 and J is TRBJ1-1; D gene unclear. The CDR3 DNA reads TGTGCCAGTACCGTATTAGGAACGAACACTGAAGCTTTCTTT. It codes for CASTVLGTNTEAFF.